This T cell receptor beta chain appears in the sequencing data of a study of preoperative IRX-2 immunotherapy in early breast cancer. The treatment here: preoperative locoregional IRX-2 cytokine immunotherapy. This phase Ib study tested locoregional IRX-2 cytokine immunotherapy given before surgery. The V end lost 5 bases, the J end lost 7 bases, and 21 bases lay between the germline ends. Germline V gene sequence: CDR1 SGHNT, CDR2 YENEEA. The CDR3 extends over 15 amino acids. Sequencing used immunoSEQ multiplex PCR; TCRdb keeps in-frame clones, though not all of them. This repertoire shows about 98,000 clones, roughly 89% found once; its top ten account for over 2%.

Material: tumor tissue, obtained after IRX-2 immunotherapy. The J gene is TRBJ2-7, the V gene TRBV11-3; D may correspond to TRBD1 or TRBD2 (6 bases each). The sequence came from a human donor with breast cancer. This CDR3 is CASSLTGTGGEEQYF. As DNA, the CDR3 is TGTGCCAGCAGCCTTACAGGGACCGGGGGCGAAGAGCAGTACTTC.